This is a list of T cell receptor beta chains from one sample in a study of CXCR3-negative and CXCR3-positive naive CD8 T cells. From the 5' RACE reads, TCRdb lists one entry per CDR3 protein and no DNA. The sample's table shows 150,000 to 170,000 distinct CDR3 sequences. Sequencing was carried out using naive CXCR3+ CD8+ T cells from blood. The receptors here all came from a human donor in good health. Some clones in this sample may be carry-over from other donors' samples. CDR3s include the opening cysteine and the closing phenylalanine or tryptophan. Each record gives: CDR3 protein, V gene, J gene.

CSARRTRQGADTQYF,TRBV20-1,TRBJ2-3
CASRGGGSYEQYF,TRBV5-1,TRBJ2-7
CASSSSSGPNEQFF,TRBV6-2/TRBV6-3,TRBJ2-1
CASSNDEGFGETQYF,TRBV25-1,TRBJ2-5
CASTGTGFISTDTQYF,TRBV7-9,TRBJ2-3
CSARDPENYGYTF,TRBV20-1,TRBJ1-2
CARVAGTGAGEQFF,TRBV5-1,TRBJ2-1
CSANSGDYHYGELFF,TRBV20-1,TRBJ2-2
CASSDGKEDTEAFF,TRBV3-1,TRBJ1-1
CASSAGPTNSYEQYF,TRBV19,TRBJ2-7
CATTPGLSSGNTIYF,TRBV15,TRBJ1-3
CASSLLAGDGDTQYF,TRBV28,TRBJ2-5
CASSQRPGLAGGPTYNEQFF,TRBV23-1,TRBJ2-1
CASSPSTVARFGEQYF,TRBV28,TRBJ2-7
CASSSRQLNTEAFF,TRBV11-2,TRBJ1-1
CASSAKDIGQRTYNEQFF,TRBV13,TRBJ2-1
CSAYISLLAGGRYNEQFF,TRBV20-1,TRBJ2-1
CASSPQVGGVYHEQYF,TRBV7-2,TRBJ2-7
CSVVLAGEQETQYF,TRBV29-1,TRBJ2-5
CASSHPTAGGNTEAFF,TRBV4-1,TRBJ1-1
CASSLLSGGEPQHF,TRBV5-1,TRBJ1-5
CAISPAGLPLHF,TRBV10-3,TRBJ1-6
CASSQEGQGNYGYTF,TRBV4-1,TRBJ1-2
CASSPYSGTGAMETQYF,TRBV12-3/TRBV12-4,TRBJ2-5
CASSSRDLNYGYTF,TRBV6-5,TRBJ1-2
CASSPSGGAGNEQFF,TRBV19,TRBJ2-1
CASSQYPFRDSDQPQHF,TRBV3-2,TRBJ1-5
CASSFQGSYEQYF,TRBV5-1,TRBJ2-7
CASSQEWEERLTWNSPLHF,TRBV4-3,TRBJ1-6
CASSPPPSAYEQYF,TRBV7-9,TRBJ2-7
CAAGQDSSYEQYF,TRBV4-1,TRBJ2-7
CASSHTTGGGQETQYF,TRBV4-1,TRBJ2-5
CASSLVSVGAQETQYF,TRBV11-2,TRBJ2-5
CASSLTMGSEAFF,TRBV7-3,TRBJ1-1
CASSSGLAEAFF,TRBV21-1,TRBJ1-1
CASSQEGSLNTEAFF,TRBV4-3,TRBJ1-1
CASSFSAFRVGTDTQYF,TRBV12-3/TRBV12-4,TRBJ2-3
CSVEAGSYNEQFF,TRBV29-1,TRBJ2-1
CASSVEPDFSYEQYF,TRBV9,TRBJ2-7
CASSEDYLDRSKNIQYF,TRBV6-1,TRBJ2-4
CASSTPRITTDTQYF,TRBV7-9,TRBJ2-3
CASSLGTGQETQYF,TRBV7-6,TRBJ2-5
CASRISTATNEKLFF,TRBV5-1,TRBJ1-4
CASSDSLLTEAFF,TRBV7-9,TRBJ1-1
CAISESQAGSIYEQYF,TRBV10-3,TRBJ2-7
CASRAGGGYNEQFF,TRBV5-6,TRBJ2-1
CASAATPYNEQFF,TRBV28,TRBJ2-1